The 14 T cell receptor beta chains listed next were all sequenced from one sample in a study of T cells after yellow fever vaccination. TCRdb re-called the 5' RACE reads with MiXCR, one entry per CDR3 protein. The repertoire holds 610,000 or so distinct CDR3 sequences, with 10% to 15% as singletons. The sequenced sample was PBMCs, obtained on the day of the yellow fever booster vaccination. These receptors were taken from a young man who received the YFV17D yellow fever vaccine.

The chain employs TRBV30 and TRBJ2-1, with a tentative D call TRBD2 (6 bases). The CDR3 spans 14 residues. V was pared by 0 bases and J by 8 bases, with 14 bases between. In germline, CDR1 is GTSNPN, CDR2 SVGIG (reference sequence). This chain's CDR3 is CAWSVLGSQDEQFF. The CDR3 DNA is TGTGCCTGGAGTGTACTCGGGAGTCAGGATGAGCAGTTCTTC. Based on the CDR3 plus reference TRBV30 and TRBJ2-1, the full variable domain is SQTIHQWPATLVQPVGSPLSLECTVEGTSNPNLYWYRQAAGRGLQLLFYSVGIGQISSEVPQNLSASRPQDRQFILSSKKLLLSDSGFYLCAWSVLGSQDEQFFGPGTRLTVL.

This clonotype was recorded a few times. The gene calls are TRBV6-5 and TRBJ2-1, with a tentative D call TRBD1 (6 bases). V lost 6 bases and J lost 9, with 9 bases in between. Germline CDR1 is MNHEY and CDR2 is SVGAGI. The CDR3 is made up of 11 amino acids. The CDR3 DNA reads TGTGCCAGCAGCGAAGGGGGTGAGCAGTTCTTC. Its protein is CASSEGGEQFF.

The genes are TRBV20-1 and TRBJ2-2; no reliable D call. Trimming removed 7 bases from V and 1 base from J, with 10 bases in between. The CDR3 is 13 residues long. Germline CDR1 DFQATT, CDR2 SNEGSKA (reference sequence). The CDR3, as DNA: TGCAGTGTCAGTTATCGGAACACCGGGGAGCTGTTTTTT. Translation gives CSVSYRNTGELFF.

This clonotype turned up a few times. The chain couples TRBV10-3 to TRBJ2-1; 7 nucleotides match TRBD2. Germline trimming cut 6 bases from V and 1 base from J; bases unmatched to any gene: 3. From germline, CDR1 is ENHRY and CDR2 SYGVKD. The CDR3 length is 14 residues. In nucleotides, the CDR3 is TGTGCCATCAGGCCAGCGGGATCCTACAATGAGCAGTTCTTC. Encoded protein: CAIRPAGSYNEQFF.

This clonotype was counted many times. The V gene is TRBV5-1, the J gene TRBJ1-2; possibly TRBD1 for D (6 bases). The CDR3 totals 13 residues. V was pared by 3 bases and J by 4 bases, with 10 bases between. Germline V CDR1 and CDR2: SGHRS, YFSETQ. CDR3 in DNA: TGCGCCAGCAGCTCGACAGGTTCCTATGGCTACACCTTC. This gives the protein CASSSTGSYGYTF. Full variable domain (missing parts from reference TRBV5-1 and TRBJ1-2): KAGVTQTPRYLIKTRGQQVTLSCSPISGHRSVSWYQQTPGQGLQFLFEYFSETQRNKGNFPGRFSGRQFSNSRSEMNVSTLELGDSALYLCASSSTGSYGYTFGSGTRLTVV.

For the CDR3, the DNA is TGCGCCAGCAGTGAGCGAATACAAGAGACCCAGTACTTC. Amino acids: CASSERIQETQYF. V gene TRBV10-1 combines with J gene TRBJ2-5; D gene uncertain. Trimming took off 2 bases at V and 2 bases at J, with 6 bases between the two ends. This CDR3 spans 13 amino acids. The V gene's germline CDR1 is WNHNN and CDR2 SYGVQD (reference sequence).

This clonotype has only a few counts. This sequence joins TRBV29-1 and TRBJ2-5; 7 bases align to TRBD1. This CDR3 is built from 12 residues. Germline V CDR1 and CDR2: SQVTM, ANQGSEA. Trimming cost V 7 bases and J 4 bases; bases outside gene matches: 6. CDR3 nucleotides: TGCAGCGCTGGGACAGAGAGAGAGACCCAGTACTTC. This codes for CSAGTERETQYF.

This rearrangement joins TRBV12-3 or TRBV12-4 to TRBJ2-7; tentatively, D is TRBD1 (5 bases). V was trimmed by 4 bases and J by 6 bases, leaving 10 bases between them. This CDR3 is 12 amino acids long. This CDR3 is CASSWSQGEQYF. The DNA for the CDR3 is TGTGCCAGCAGTTGGTCTCAGGGCGAGCAGTACTTC.

This clonotype was counted at least ten times. The rearrangement uses TRBV5-1 and TRBJ1-5; 7 nucleotides match TRBD1. The germline CDR1 and CDR2 sequences are SGHRS and YFSETQ. The trim removed 4 bases at V and 4 bases at J, leaving 8 bases unmatched. CDR3 length: 15 residues. Here the CDR3 DNA reads TGCGCCAGCAGCCCGGGGGGGACAGAGAATCAGCCCCAGCATTTT. This translates into CASSPGGTENQPQHF.

The table lists this clonotype with a few counts. The rearrangement joins TRBV5-1 to TRBJ1-1; a possible D gene is TRBD1 (6 bases). Germline lookup yields CDR1 SGHRS and CDR2 YFSETQ. The CDR3 runs 17 residues. Trimming pared 4 bases from V and 1 base from J, leaving 20 bases between. This chain's CDR3 is CASSPITDRLGNTEAFF. The CDR3 nucleotides read TGCGCCAGCAGCCCTATAACCGACAGGCTGGGGAACACTGAAGCTTTCTTT.

This clonotype was picked up a small number of times. For the CDR3, the DNA is TGTGCCATCACGGTAACACCTTCAGATACGCAGTATTTT. Its translation is CAITVTPSDTQYF. The chain recombines TRBV10-3 with TRBJ2-3; no clear D gene. CDR1 is ENHRY, CDR2 SYGVKD, per germline. The V and J ends lost 7 bases and 4 bases respectively, with 12 bases between them. The CDR3 contains 13 residues.

This clonotype was counted at least ten times. The rearrangement joins TRBV27 to TRBJ2-5; the D is unclear. The germline CDR1 and CDR2 sequences are MNHEY and SMNVEV (reference sequence). This CDR3 comprises 15 residues. The ends were cut back, 5 bases at V and 2 bases at J, with 15 bases in the middle. CDR3 bases: TGTGCCAGCAGTCGACATTTTCTGGCACAAGAGACCCAGTACTTC. This sequence encodes CASSRHFLAQETQYF.

In nucleotides, the CDR3 is TGTGCCAGCAGCCCGGGAGTTGTAAACGAGCAGTACTTC. This gives the protein CASSPGVVNEQYF. The chain joins TRBV5-6 to TRBJ2-7; weak D call: TRBD2 (6 bases). Germline values: CDR1 SGHDT, CDR2 YYEEEE. Trimming shortened V by 4 bases and J by 5 bases, and 13 bases separated the two germline ends. The CDR3 extends over 13 amino acids.

The sample holds a few counts of this clonotype. V is TRBV6-5 and J is TRBJ2-5, with 10 bases aligning to TRBD2. The CDR3 runs 17 residues. Germline CDR1 and CDR2: MNHEY and SVGAGI. V trimming: 2 bases; J trimming: 2 bases; junction bases outside the gene matches: 8. For the CDR3, the DNA is TGTGCCAGCAGTTACCTCTCTAGCGGGAGTAGTCAAGAGACCCAGTACTTC. It yields the protein CASSYLSSGSSQETQYF.